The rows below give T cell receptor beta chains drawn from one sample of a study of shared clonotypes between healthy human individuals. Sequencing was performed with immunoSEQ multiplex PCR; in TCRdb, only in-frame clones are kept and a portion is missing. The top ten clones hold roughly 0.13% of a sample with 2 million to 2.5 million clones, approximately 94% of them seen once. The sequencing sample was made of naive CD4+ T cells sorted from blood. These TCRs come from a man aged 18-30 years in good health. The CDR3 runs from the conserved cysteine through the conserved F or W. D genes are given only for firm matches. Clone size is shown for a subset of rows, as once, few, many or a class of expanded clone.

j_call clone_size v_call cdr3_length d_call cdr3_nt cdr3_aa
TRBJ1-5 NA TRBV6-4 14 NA TGTGCCAGCATACGCGGCGATAGCAATCAGCCCCAGCATTTT CASIRGDSNQPQHF
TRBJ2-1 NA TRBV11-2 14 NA TGTGCCAGCAGCCCAAGGACTACAGACAATGAGCAGTTCTTC CASSPRTTDNEQFF
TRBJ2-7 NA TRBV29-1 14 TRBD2 TGCAGCGTCCAGGGACTAGTTGGCTCCTACGAGCAGTACTTC CSVQGLVGSYEQYF
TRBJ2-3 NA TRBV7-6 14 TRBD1 TGTGCCAGCAAAAGGACAGGGGAGGCAGATACGCAGTATTTT CASKRTGEADTQYF
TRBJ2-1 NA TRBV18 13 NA TGTGCCAGCTCACCTTGGGAATACAATGAGCAGTTCTTC CASSPWEYNEQFF
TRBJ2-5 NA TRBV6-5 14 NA TGTGCCAGCAGTTACTCGTACAGTAAAGAGACCCAGTACTTC CASSYSYSKETQYF
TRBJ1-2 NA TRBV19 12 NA TGTGCCAGTACGGGGTTCCGATATGGCTACACCTTC CASTGFRYGYTF
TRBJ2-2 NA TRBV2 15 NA TGTGCCAGCAGTGTAAAAGGTAGCGGAAGCGGGGAGCTGTTTTTT CASSVKGSGSGELFF
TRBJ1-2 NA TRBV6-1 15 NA TGTGCCAGCAGTGAAAGAGGTGCAGGGAACTATGGCTACACCTTC CASSERGAGNYGYTF
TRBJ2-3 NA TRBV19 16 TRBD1 TGTGCCAGTAGTATAGAGACAGGGTGGAGCACAGATACGCAGTATTTT CASSIETGWSTDTQYF
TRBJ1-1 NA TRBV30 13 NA TGTGCCTGGAGTTCGAGGGGGAACACTGAAGCTTTCTTT CAWSSRGNTEAFF
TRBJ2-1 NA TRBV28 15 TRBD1 TGTGCCAGCAGCCCCAGTGGGACAGGCGTTACCGAGCAGTTCTTC CASSPSGTGVTEQFF
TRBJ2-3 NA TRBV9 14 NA TGTGCCAGCAGCTCTACGGATTTCACAGATACGCAGTATTTT CASSSTDFTDTQYF
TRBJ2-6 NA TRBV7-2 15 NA TGTGCCAGCAGTCCTCAGGGGACTGGGGCCAACGTCCTGACTTTC CASSPQGTGANVLTF
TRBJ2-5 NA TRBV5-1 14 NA TGCGCCAGCAGCTTGGGTATCGGGAGAGAGACCCAGTACTTC CASSLGIGRETQYF
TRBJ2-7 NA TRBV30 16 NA TGTGCCTGGAGAAACAAAGGGAGGCTAGTCTCCTACGAGCAGTACTTC CAWRNKGRLVSYEQYF
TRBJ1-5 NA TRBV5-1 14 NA TGCGCCAGCAGCTTAAACGGGGCAGATCAGCCCCAGCATTTT CASSLNGADQPQHF
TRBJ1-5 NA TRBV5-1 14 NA TGCGCCAGCAGCTCGGGTGAGGAGGCTCAGCCCCAGCATTTT CASSSGEEAQPQHF
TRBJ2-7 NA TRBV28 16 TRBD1 TGTGCCAGCAGTTTATATCGGGGGACAGGAAGACTCATCCTCTACTTC CASSLYRGTGRLILYF
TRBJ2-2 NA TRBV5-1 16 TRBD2 TGCGCCAGCAGCTTGGACGGGACTAGCGACTACGGGGAGCTGTTTTTT CASSLDGTSDYGELFF
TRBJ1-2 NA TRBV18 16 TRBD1 TGTGCCAGCTCACTGGGGCCGACAGGGTGGAGGAATGGCTACACCTTC CASSLGPTGWRNGYTF
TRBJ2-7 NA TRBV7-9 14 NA TGTGCCAGCAGCTTAGCGGGAGCGGATTACGAGCAGTACTTC CASSLAGADYEQYF
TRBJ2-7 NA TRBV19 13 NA TGTGCCAGTAGTATAGGTACGTCCTACGAGCAGTACTTC CASSIGTSYEQYF
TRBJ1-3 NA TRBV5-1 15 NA TGCGCCAGCAGCTTCTCGGAAGTCTCTGGAAACACCATATATTTT CASSFSEVSGNTIYF
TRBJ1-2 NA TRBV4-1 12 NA TGCGCCAGCAGCCAAGAGCAGTATGGCTACACCTTC CASSQEQYGYTF
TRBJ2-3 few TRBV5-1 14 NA TGCGCCAGCAGCTTGCCTAGTGGCACAGATACGCAGTATTTT CASSLPSGTDTQYF
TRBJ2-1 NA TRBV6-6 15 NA TGTGCCAGCAGGGATCGGGATTACTCCTACAATGAGCAGTTCTTC CASRDRDYSYNEQFF